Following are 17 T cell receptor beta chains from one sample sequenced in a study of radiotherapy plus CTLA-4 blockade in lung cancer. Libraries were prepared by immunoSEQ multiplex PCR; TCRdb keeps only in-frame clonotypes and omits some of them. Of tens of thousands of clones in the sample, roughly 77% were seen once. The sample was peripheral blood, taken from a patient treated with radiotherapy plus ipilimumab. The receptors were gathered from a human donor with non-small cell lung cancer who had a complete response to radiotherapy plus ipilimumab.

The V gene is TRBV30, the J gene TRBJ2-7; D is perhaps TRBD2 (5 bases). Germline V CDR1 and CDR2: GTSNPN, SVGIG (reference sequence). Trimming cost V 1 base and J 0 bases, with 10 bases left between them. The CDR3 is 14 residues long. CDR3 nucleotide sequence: TGTGCCTGGAGTGGGCACGACTACTCCTACGAGCAGTACGTC. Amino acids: CAWSGHDYSYEQYV.

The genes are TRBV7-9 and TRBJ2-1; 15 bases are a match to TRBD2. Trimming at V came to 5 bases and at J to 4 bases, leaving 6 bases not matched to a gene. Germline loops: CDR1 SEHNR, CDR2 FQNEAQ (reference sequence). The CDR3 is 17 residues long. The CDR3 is CASSPGTSGRPYNEQFF. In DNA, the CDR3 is TGTGCCAGCAGCCCTGGGACTAGCGGGAGGCCTTACAATGAGCAGTTCTTC.

CDR3 in DNA: TGTGCCAGCAGACCTAACAGCAACGAGCAGTACTTC. Its protein is CASRPNSNEQYF. The gene calls are TRBV7-8 and TRBJ2-7, with D unclear. Germline assignment: CDR1 SGHVS and CDR2 FQNEAQ. The CDR3 totals 12 residues. Trimming took off 6 bases at V and 5 bases at J, with 11 bases between the two ends.

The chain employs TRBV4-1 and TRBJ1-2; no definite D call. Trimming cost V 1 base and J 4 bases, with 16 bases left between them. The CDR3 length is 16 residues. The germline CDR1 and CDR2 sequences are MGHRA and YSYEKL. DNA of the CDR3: TGCGCCAGCAGCCAAGGTCGGTTAGGAGTTGGCTATGGCTACACCTTC. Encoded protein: CASSQGRLGVGYGYTF.

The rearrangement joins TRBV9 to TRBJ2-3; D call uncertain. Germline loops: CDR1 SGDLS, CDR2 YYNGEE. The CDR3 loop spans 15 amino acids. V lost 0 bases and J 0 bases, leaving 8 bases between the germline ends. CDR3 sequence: CASSVGQASTDTQYF. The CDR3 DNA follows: TGTGCCAGCAGCGTAGGGCAGGCGAGCACAGATACGCAGTATTTT. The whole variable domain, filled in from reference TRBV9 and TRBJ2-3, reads DSGVTQTPKHLITATGQRVTLRCSPRSGDLSVYWYQQSLDQGLQFLIQYYNGEERAKGNILERFSAQQFPDLHSELNLSSLELGDSALYFCASSVGQASTDTQYFGPGTRLTVL.

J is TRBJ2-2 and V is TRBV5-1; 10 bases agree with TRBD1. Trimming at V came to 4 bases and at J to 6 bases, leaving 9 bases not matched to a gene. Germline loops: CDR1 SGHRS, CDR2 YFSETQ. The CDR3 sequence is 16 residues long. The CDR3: CASSATGGDVAGELFF. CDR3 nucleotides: TGCGCCAGCAGCGCGACAGGGGGCGACGTCGCCGGGGAGCTGTTTTTT.

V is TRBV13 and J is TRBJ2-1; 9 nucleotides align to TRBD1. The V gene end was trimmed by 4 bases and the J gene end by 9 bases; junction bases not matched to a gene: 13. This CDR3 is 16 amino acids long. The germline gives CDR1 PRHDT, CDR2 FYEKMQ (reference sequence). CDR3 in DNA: TGTGCCAGCAGCTACCGGACAGGGGACCCGTCCGGTGAGCAGTTCTTC. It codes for CASSYRTGDPSGEQFF.

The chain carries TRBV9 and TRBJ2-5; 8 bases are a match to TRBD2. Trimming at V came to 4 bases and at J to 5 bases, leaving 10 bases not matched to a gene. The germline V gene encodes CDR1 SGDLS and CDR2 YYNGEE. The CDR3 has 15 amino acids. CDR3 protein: CASSTQTGGRETQYF. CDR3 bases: TGTGCCAGCAGCACCCAGACGGGAGGGCGGGAGACCCAGTACTTC. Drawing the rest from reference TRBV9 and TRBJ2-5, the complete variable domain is DSGVTQTPKHLITATGQRVTLRCSPRSGDLSVYWYQQSLDQGLQFLIQYYNGEERAKGNILERFSAQQFPDLHSELNLSSLELGDSALYFCASSTQTGGRETQYFGPGTRLLVL.

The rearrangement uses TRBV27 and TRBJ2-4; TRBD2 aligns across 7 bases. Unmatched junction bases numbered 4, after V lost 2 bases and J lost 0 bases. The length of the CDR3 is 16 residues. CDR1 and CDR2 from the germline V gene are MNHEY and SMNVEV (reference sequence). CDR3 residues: CASSLGGGIAKNIQYF. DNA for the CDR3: TGTGCCAGCAGTTTAGGGGGGGGAATAGCCAAAAACATTCAGTACTTC.

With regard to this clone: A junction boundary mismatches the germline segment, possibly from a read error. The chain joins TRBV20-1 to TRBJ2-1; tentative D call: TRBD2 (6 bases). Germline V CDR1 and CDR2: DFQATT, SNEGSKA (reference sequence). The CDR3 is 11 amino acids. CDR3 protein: CSARDSGSWIF. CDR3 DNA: TGCAGTGCTAGGGATAGCGGTTCATGGATCTTC.

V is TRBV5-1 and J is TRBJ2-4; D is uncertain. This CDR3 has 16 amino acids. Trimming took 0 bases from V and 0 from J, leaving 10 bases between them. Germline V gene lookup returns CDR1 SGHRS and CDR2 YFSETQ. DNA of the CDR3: TGCGCCAGCAGCTTGGCCCGACATCTAGCCAAAAACATTCAGTACTTC. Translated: CASSLARHLAKNIQYF.

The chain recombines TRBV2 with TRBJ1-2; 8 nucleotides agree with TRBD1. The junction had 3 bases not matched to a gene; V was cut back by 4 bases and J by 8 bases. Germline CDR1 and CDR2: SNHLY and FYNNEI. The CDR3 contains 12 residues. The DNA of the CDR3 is TGTGCCAGCAGTGGGCACAGGGGGGGCTACACCTTC. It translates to CASSGHRGGYTF.

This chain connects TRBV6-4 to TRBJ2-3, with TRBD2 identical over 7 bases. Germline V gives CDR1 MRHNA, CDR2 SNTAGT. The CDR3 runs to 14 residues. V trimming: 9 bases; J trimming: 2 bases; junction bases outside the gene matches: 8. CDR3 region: CASRSAGTTDTQYF. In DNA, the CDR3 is TGTGCCAGTAGATCAGCGGGGACCACAGATACGCAGTATTTT.

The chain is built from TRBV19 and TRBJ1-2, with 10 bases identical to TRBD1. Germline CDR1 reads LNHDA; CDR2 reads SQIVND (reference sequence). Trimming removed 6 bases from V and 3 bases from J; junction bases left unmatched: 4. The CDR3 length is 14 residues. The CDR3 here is CASRRTGGDYGYTF. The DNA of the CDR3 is TGTGCCAGTAGGCGGACAGGGGGAGACTATGGCTACACCTTC.

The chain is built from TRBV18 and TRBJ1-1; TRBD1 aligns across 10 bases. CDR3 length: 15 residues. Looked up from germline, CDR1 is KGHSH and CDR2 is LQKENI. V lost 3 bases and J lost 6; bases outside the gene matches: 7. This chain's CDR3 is CASSPSGTGVAEAFF. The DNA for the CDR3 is TGTGCCAGCTCACCCTCAGGGACAGGGGTTGCTGAAGCTTTCTTT.

CDR3 sequence: CASSFTVGDTQYF. The CDR3 region has the DNA TGTGCCAGCAGCTTTACGGTTGGAGATACGCAGTATTTT. This chain links TRBV11-2 with TRBJ2-3, with D unclear. This CDR3 is 13 amino acids long. Trimming stripped 3 bases from V and 5 bases from J, with 9 bases between. The germline CDR1 and CDR2 sequences are SGHAT and FQNNGV.

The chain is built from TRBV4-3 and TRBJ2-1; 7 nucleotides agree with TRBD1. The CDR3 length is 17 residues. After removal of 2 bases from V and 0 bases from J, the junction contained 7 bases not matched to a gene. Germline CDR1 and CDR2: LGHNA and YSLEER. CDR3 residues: CASSQNARGSSYNEQFF. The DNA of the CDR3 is TGCGCCAGCAGCCAAAACGCCAGGGGGTCCTCCTACAATGAGCAGTTCTTC.